Following are 25 T cell receptor beta chains from one sample sequenced in a study of OX40 agonist ivuxolimab in advanced cancers. Libraries were prepared by immunoSEQ multiplex PCR; TCRdb keeps only in-frame clonotypes and omits some of them. The table lists 8,500 to 10,000 clones, approximately 68% of them singletons. The specimen was CD4+ or CD8+ T cells sorted from blood, collected in a trial of the OX40 agonist ivuxolimab. The source is an adult with an advanced solid tumor such as melanoma, head and neck, liver or kidney cancer.

This clone was observed a handful of times. V usage is TRBV27 and J usage is TRBJ2-5; TRBD1 or TRBD2 may be the D gene (5 bases each). CDR1 is MNHEY and CDR2 is SMNVEV in the germline V gene (reference sequence). Trimming took off 5 bases at V and 1 base at J, with 14 bases between the two ends. There are 15 residues in the CDR3. Here the CDR3 DNA reads TGTGCCAGCAGTCCCCGGGTGAGGGGCCAAGAGACCCAGTACTTC. Translated: CASSPRVRGQETQYF.

The chain carries TRBV29-1 and TRBJ2-4; maybe TRBD1 (5 bases). Trimming pared 7 bases from V and 3 bases from J, leaving 13 bases between. The length of the CDR3 is 13 residues. Looked up from germline, CDR1 is SQVTM and CDR2 is ANQGSEA. The CDR3 DNA is TGCAGCGGGCGGACATTGAACAAAAACATTCAGTACTTC. Its translation is CSGRTLNKNIQYF.

The chain uses TRBV7-9 and TRBJ2-1, with 12 bases matching TRBD2. Germline values: CDR1 SEHNR, CDR2 FQNEAQ (reference sequence). Trimming took 5 bases from V and 7 from J; bases not matched to a gene: 6. The CDR3 has 15 residues. CDR3 sequence: CASSASGRAGNEQFF. The CDR3 DNA is TGTGCCAGCAGCGCTAGCGGGAGGGCCGGAAATGAGCAGTTCTTC.

The rearrangement uses TRBV6-5 and TRBJ1-1, with 7 bases fitting TRBD1. From germline, CDR1 is MNHEY and CDR2 SVGAGI. J was trimmed by 2 bases and V by 5 bases; bases with no gene match: 5. The CDR3 is 14 amino acids. The CDR3 reads CASSGDRGNTEAFF. Here the CDR3 DNA reads TGTGCCAGCAGTGGGGACAGAGGTAACACTGAAGCTTTCTTT.

V usage is TRBV5-4 and J usage is TRBJ2-7; no clear D. With 2 bases removed from V and 1 base from J, the gap between germline ends came to 7 bases. The V gene's germline CDR1 is SGHNT and CDR2 YYREEE (reference sequence). There are 13 residues in the CDR3. CDR3 bases: TGTGCCAGCAGCTTTGGCGGATCCTACGAGCAGTACTTC. As protein: CASSFGGSYEQYF.

V and J are TRBV7-6 and TRBJ1-6; D might be TRBD1 (5 bases). The germline gives CDR1 SGHVS, CDR2 FNYEAQ. The CDR3 spans 15 residues. V was pared by 5 bases and J by 8 bases, with 16 bases between. The CDR3 loop reads CASSPNPGDDSPLHF. The CDR3 DNA sequence: TGTGCCAGCAGCCCCAACCCGGGGGACGATTCACCCCTCCACTTT.

The J gene is TRBJ2-1, the V gene TRBV28; D ambiguous. Between the trimmed V and J ends, which lost 3 bases and 6 bases, there was a span of 12 bases. CDR1 and CDR2 (germline): MDHEN, SYDVKM. CDR3 size: 14 residues. CDR3 DNA: TGTGCCAGCAGTTTTCCGAACCCCCCCAATGAGCAGTTCTTC. Translating gives CASSFPNPPNEQFF.

The genes are TRBV27 and TRBJ2-7; no firm D call. Germline-derived CDR1 and CDR2 are MNHEY and SMNVEV (reference sequence). The V and J ends lost 4 bases and 0 bases respectively, with 13 bases between them. The CDR3 is 15 residues long. CDR3 amino acids: CASSSLDGSSYEQYF. CDR3 nucleotides: TGTGCCAGCAGTTCTCTAGACGGGTCCTCCTACGAGCAGTACTTC.

This chain connects TRBV6-5 to TRBJ2-1, with a tentative D call TRBD1 (7 bases). The CDR3 is made up of 14 amino acids. Trimming took 5 bases from V and 8 from J, leaving 16 bases between them. From germline, CDR1 is MNHEY and CDR2 SVGAGI. The CDR3: CASSDSGGGYEQFF. As DNA, the CDR3 is TGTGCCAGCAGTGATTCAGGGGGAGGTTATGAGCAGTTCTTC.

V gene TRBV6-1 combines with J gene TRBJ1-4; TRBD1 aligns across 7 bases. V was pared by 7 bases and J by 9 bases, with 11 bases of the junction left unmatched. This CDR3 contains 14 residues. Germline V CDR1 and CDR2: MNHNS, SASEGT. The CDR3 sequence is CASTSETGRKKLFF. Here the CDR3 DNA reads TGTGCCAGCACCTCCGAGACAGGGCGTAAAAAACTGTTTTTT.

V gene TRBV13 combines with J gene TRBJ2-7; TRBD2 matches at 7 bases. Germline loops: CDR1 PRHDT, CDR2 FYEKMQ (reference sequence). The CDR3 is made up of 14 amino acids. The J segment lost 5 bases and the V segment lost 3 bases, leaving 7 bases of the junction unmatched. DNA of the CDR3: TGTGCCAGCAGCTTCGGGCAAGCGGGGAACGAGCAGTACTTC. Translating it yields CASSFGQAGNEQYF. Filled out from reference TRBV13 and TRBJ2-7, the complete variable domain reads AAGVIQSPRHLIKEKRETATLKCYPIPRHDTVYWYQQGPGQDPQFLISFYEKMQSDKGSIPDRFSAQQFSDYHSELNMSSLELGDSALYFCASSFGQAGNEQYFGPGTRLTVT.

This chain connects TRBV11-2 to TRBJ2-7, with 7 bases aligning to TRBD2. This CDR3 has 14 residues. The trim removed 5 bases at V and 3 bases at J, leaving 7 bases unmatched. Germline V lookup: CDR1 SGHAT, CDR2 FQNNGV. CDR3 DNA: TGTGCCAGCAGCCCCCAGGCTAGCGGCTACGAGCAGTACTTC. Translating gives CASSPQASGYEQYF.

CDR3 coding DNA: TGTGCCAGCAGCCCCTCGTACCAAGAGACCCAGTACTTC. Residues: CASSPSYQETQYF. The gene calls are TRBV13 and TRBJ2-5; D is uncertain. Looked up from germline, CDR1 is PRHDT and CDR2 is FYEKMQ (reference sequence). The CDR3 spans 13 residues. Trimming took 5 bases from V and 0 from J, leaving 7 bases between them.

The gene calls are TRBV9 and TRBJ2-7; unclear D gene. Germline V gene data show CDR1 as SGDLS and CDR2 as YYNGEE. Trimming removed 0 bases at V and 3 bases at J, with 10 bases between. The CDR3 totals 14 residues. The CDR3, as DNA: TGTGCCAGCAGCGTAGGAGTGTTCAACTACGAGCAGTACTTC. Its translation is CASSVGVFNYEQYF.

The rearrangement joins TRBV28 to TRBJ2-7, with 7 bases that match TRBD1. The CDR3 is 12 amino acids. The germline gives CDR1 MDHEN, CDR2 SYDVKM. The trim removed 7 bases at V and 6 bases at J, leaving 6 bases unmatched. CDR3 sequence (DNA): TGTGCCAGCACCTTACAGGGGAGCGAGCAGTACTTC. It is translated as CASTLQGSEQYF.

By sample fraction, this clone is medium-sized. The V gene is TRBV16, the J gene TRBJ1-4, with D perhaps matching TRBD1 (5 bases). V was cut by 6 bases and J by 0 bases, with 8 bases left in between. Germline values: CDR1 KGHSY, CDR2 FQNENV. The CDR3 length is 14 residues. The CDR3 sequence is CASSARATNEKLFF. The CDR3 DNA reads TGTGCCAGCAGTGCCAGGGCAACTAATGAAAAACTGTTTTTT. The complete variable domain, with remaining parts taken from reference TRBV16 and TRBJ1-4, reads GEEVAQTPKHLVRGEGQKAKLYCAPIKGHSYVFWYQQVLKNEFKFLISFQNENVFDETGMPKERFSAKCLPNSPCSLEIQATKLEDSAVYFCASSARATNEKLFFGSGTQLSVL.

V gene TRBV9 combines with J gene TRBJ2-1; 9 bases agree with TRBD2. Losses at the gene ends were 5 bases for V and 7 bases for J; bases not matched to a gene: 13. Germline lookup yields CDR1 SGDLS and CDR2 YYNGEE. The CDR3 has 16 amino acids. CDR3 sequence (DNA): TGTGCCAGCAGTCGCACCCCTAGCGGGGTCCCTAATGAGCAGTTCTTC. It translates to CASSRTPSGVPNEQFF.

The J gene is TRBJ1-2, the V gene TRBV19, with 8 bases that match TRBD1. J was trimmed by 6 bases and V by 3 bases; bases with no gene match: 9. Germline assignment: CDR1 LNHDA and CDR2 SQIVND (reference sequence). There are 15 residues in the CDR3. CDR3 nucleotide sequence: TGTGCCAGTAGTATGCTCCCAGGGGGCGCGGATGGCTACACCTTC. Its protein product is CASSMLPGGADGYTF.

This sequence joins TRBV30 and TRBJ2-3; TRBD1 or TRBD2 may be the D gene (5 bases each). Trimming cost V 1 base and J 10 bases, with 18 bases left between them. This CDR3 is 14 amino acids long. Looked up from germline, CDR1 is GTSNPN and CDR2 is SVGIG (reference sequence). The CDR3 nucleotides read TGTGCCTGGAGTGATACGTCGGGGCGTACGGCGCAGTATTTT. It encodes CAWSDTSGRTAQYF. The full variable domain, completed using reference TRBV30 and TRBJ2-3, is SQTIHQWPATLVQPVGSPLSLECTVEGTSNPNLYWYRQAAGRGLQLLFYSVGIGQISSEVPQNLSASRPQDRQFILSSKKLLLSDSGFYLCAWSDTSGRTAQYFGPGTRLTVL.

This clone has a handful of counts. The V and J genes are TRBV6-4 and TRBJ1-4; D unclear. The length of the CDR3 is 15 residues. Germline-derived CDR1 and CDR2 are MRHNA and SNTAGT. V lost 6 bases and J lost 10, with 21 bases in between. Written as DNA, the CDR3 is TGTGCCAGCAGCGCTAGCCGCCCCAGGCTGGTAAAACTGTTTTTT. Translated, it gives CASSASRPRLVKLFF.

V is TRBV19 and J is TRBJ2-7; 7 bases are shared with TRBD2. Trimming cost V 1 base and J 1 base; bases outside gene matches: 4. Germline CDR1 LNHDA, CDR2 SQIVND (reference sequence). This CDR3 contains 15 residues. CDR3 bases: TGTGCCAGTAGTATAGGCGCTAGCGGTTCCTACGAGCAGTACTTC. Amino acid sequence: CASSIGASGSYEQYF.

This chain joins TRBV27 and TRBJ2-3, with a weak D call TRBD2 (6 bases). The ends were cut back, 7 bases at V and 1 base at J, with 15 bases in the middle. The germline gives CDR1 MNHEY, CDR2 SMNVEV (reference sequence). This CDR3 has 15 residues. CDR3 residues: CASNPYTGGTDTQYF. In DNA, the CDR3 is TGTGCCAGCAATCCCTATACGGGAGGCACAGATACGCAGTATTTT.

The rearrangement joins TRBV4-1 to TRBJ1-1; 11 bases fit TRBD1. The germline CDR1 and CDR2 sequences are MGHRA and YSYEKL. CDR3 length equals 17 residues. Trimming cost V 5 bases and J 0 bases; bases outside gene matches: 8. Here the CDR3 reads CASSYLGTGGLNTEAFF. DNA of the CDR3: TGCGCCAGCAGCTACCTTGGGACAGGGGGTCTGAACACTGAAGCTTTCTTT.

The chain couples TRBV18 to TRBJ2-1, with D unresolved. With 0 bases removed from V and 0 bases from J, the gap between germline ends came to 6 bases. Per germline, CDR1 KGHSH and CDR2 LQKENI. This CDR3 comprises 15 residues. This CDR3 is CASSPPSSSYNEQFF. DNA of the CDR3: TGTGCCAGCTCACCACCCTCAAGCTCCTACAATGAGCAGTTCTTC.

The gene calls are TRBV27 and TRBJ2-5; D is possibly TRBD2 (6 bases). The CDR3 has 13 amino acids. The ends were cut back, 5 bases at V and 5 bases at J, with 12 bases in the middle. The germline CDR1 and CDR2 sequences are MNHEY and SMNVEV (reference sequence). In DNA, the CDR3 is TGTGCCAGCAGTCCATCAGGAGGGGAGACCCAGTACTTC. This gives the protein CASSPSGGETQYF.